This T cell receptor beta chain appears in the sequencing data of a study of blood T cell repertoires in COVID-19. V was trimmed by 1 base and J by 6 bases, leaving 6 bases between them. CDR1 LGHNA and CDR2 YNFKEQ come from the germline V gene. This CDR3 contains 12 residues. Authors' methods: Researchers report that nucleated cell counts were estimated from reference gene primer amplification. The method was immunoSEQ multiplex PCR; TCRdb's version includes in-frame clones alone and lacks a portion of them. The V and J calls and clone size were taken over from that table, and D and trimming were inferred from the DNA. This sample carries roughly 61,000 clones, about 93% of them seen once, and the ten largest clones take about 17%.

The TCR comes from a man older than 75 with acute or convalescent COVID-19. The sequenced material came from peripheral blood. This chain connects TRBV4-2 to TRBJ1-1; D gene uncertain. Here the CDR3 DNA reads TGTGCCAGCAGCCAAGTAAATGCTGAAGCTTTCTTT. Translating gives CASSQVNAEAFF.